This T cell receptor beta chain is drawn from a study of identical twins. The V and J ends lost 6 bases and 5 bases, in that order; junction bases with no gene match: 11. Germline lookup yields CDR1 SNHLY and CDR2 FYNNEI. The CDR3 has 16 amino acids. Via MiXCR, TCRdb re-called the 5' RACE reads, giving one row per CDR3 protein. The top ten hold 8.5% to 10% of the sample, which has some 330,000 distinct CDR3 sequences, approximately 10% seen once. In this sample, this clonotype turned up many times. This sequence was found in a woman between 50 and 59 years old in good health. The chain employs TRBV2 and TRBJ1-4, with 8 bases aligning to TRBD1. Sequencing was performed on naive T cells sorted from blood. The CDR3 coding sequence is TGTGCCAGCAGACGGGACACAGGGGGTCAAAATGAAAAACTGTTTTTT. This gives the protein CASRRDTGGQNEKLFF.